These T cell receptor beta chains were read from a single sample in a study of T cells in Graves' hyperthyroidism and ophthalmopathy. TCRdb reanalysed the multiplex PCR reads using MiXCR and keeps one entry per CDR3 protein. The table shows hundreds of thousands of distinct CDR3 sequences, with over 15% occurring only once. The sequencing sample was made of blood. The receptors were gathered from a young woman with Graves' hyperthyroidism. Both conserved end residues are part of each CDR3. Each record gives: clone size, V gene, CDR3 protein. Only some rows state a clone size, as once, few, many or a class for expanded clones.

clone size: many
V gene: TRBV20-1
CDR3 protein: CSALGSMRAGAGDEQYF

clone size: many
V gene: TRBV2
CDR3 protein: CASSDSVWDQEETQYF

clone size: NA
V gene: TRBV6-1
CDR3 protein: CASSAGTGLQETQYF

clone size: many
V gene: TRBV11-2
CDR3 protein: CASSLAGGQNYEQYF

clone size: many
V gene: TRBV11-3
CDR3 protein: CASSSGRGGRPPLHF

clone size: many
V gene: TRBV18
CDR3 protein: CASSPRTSGGLTDTQYF

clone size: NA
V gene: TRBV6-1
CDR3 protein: CELKTSGLRPFYNEQFF

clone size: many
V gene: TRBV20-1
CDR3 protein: CSARDHSGERTDTQYF

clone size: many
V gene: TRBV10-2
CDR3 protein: CASRVRDLSYNEQFF

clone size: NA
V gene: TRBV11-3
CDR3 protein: CASSLTGGPNSPLHF

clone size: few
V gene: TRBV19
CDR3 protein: CATLDGGANNEQFF

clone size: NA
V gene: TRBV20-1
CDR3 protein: CSAPSGGLAVNNEQFF

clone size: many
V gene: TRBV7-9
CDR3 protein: CASSYEENTEAFF

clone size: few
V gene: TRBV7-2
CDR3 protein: CASSFTQGGYEQYF

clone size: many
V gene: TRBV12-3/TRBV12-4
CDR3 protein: CASSQAPGEDSNQPQHF

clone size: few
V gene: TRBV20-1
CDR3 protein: CSASKLAGDIDTQYF

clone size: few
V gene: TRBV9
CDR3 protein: CASSDNRADEQFF

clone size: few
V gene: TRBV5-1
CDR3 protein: CASSLIISEQFF

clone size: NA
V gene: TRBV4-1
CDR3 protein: CASSQLTESYGYTF

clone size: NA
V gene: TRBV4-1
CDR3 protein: CASSQDELQYQETQYF

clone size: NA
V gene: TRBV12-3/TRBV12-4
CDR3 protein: CASSSPTSGRANEQFF

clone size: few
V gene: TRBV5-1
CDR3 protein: CASSSGISGVYGYTF

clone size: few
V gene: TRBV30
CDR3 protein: CAWSQAGPRGNQPQHF

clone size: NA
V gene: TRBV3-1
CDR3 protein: CASSQVETGFGNIQYF

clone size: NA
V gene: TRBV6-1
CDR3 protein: CASRRLSGTVEKLFF

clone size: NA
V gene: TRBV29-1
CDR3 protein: CSVDGLDGYTF

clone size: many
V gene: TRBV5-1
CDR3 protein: CASSPRTGLGTEAFF

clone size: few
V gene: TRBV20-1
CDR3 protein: CSATSGGAVGTQYF

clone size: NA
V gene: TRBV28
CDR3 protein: CASSKGPSYEQYF

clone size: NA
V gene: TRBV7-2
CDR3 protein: CASSLAGGQISYGYTF

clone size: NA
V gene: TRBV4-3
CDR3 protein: CASRFSGGMDTEAFF

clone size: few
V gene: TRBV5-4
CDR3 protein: CASSLRGDIAGELFF

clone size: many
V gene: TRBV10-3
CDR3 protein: CAIRATESSYNEQFF

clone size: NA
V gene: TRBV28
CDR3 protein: CANSRRGGHIYNEQFF

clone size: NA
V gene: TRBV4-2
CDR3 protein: CASSQVAWREGGNTQYF

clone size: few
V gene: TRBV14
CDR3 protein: CASSQIESMNTEAFF

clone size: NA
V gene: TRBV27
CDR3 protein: CASSFGVTYEQYF

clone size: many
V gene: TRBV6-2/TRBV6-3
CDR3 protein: CASSLSGQSYVNTEAFF

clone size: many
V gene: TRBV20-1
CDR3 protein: CSASWGGRASEQFF

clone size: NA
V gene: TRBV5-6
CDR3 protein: CASSLGLAGDVDTQYF

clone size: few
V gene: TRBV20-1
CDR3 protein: CSALDSYSGNTIYF

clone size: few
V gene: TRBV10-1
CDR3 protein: CASSESIPRGNEQFF

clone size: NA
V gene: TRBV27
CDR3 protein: CASSLWGTTYEQYF

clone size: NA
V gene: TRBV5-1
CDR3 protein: CASSRSADHNTLNYGYTF

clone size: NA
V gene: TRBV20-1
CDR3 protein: CSAKPSGKVDEQFF

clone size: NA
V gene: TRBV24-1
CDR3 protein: CATSDPRTVDTDTQYF

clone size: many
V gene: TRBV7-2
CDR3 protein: CASSLAGSGTRNIQYF

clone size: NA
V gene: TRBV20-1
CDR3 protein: CSAADRADNQPQHF

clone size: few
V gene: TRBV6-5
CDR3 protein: CASSYSNENTGELFF

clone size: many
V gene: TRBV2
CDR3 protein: CASSRRGGGIGYTF

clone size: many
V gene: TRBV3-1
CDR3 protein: CASSQGQGTQPQHF

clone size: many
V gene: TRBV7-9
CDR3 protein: CASSLVRQTQYF